A single sample is the source of the 2 T cell receptor beta chains below, sequenced in a study of blood T cell repertoires in COVID-19. Repertoires were generated with immunoSEQ multiplex PCR, while TCRdb's copy carries only in-frame clones and drops some. This sample has approximately 180,000 clones, with about 88% found just once. Sequenced input: PBMCs or T cells enriched from blood (not recorded which). These receptors originate from a human donor with acute COVID-19. The donor label of this sample is uncertain.

In this sample, this clone turned up many times. This chain uses TRBV19 with TRBJ1-1, with 7 bases aligning to TRBD1. With 5 bases clipped from V and 7 bases from J, the junction kept 10 bases outside the gene matches. Germline CDR1 is LNHDA and CDR2 is SQIVND (reference sequence). The CDR3 runs to 14 residues. CDR3 bases: TGTGCCAGTAGTGGGCGGCAGGGGGGCTTTGAAGCTTTCTTT. This translates into CASSGRQGGFEAFF.

The gene calls are TRBV2 and TRBJ2-4; 7 bases are shared with TRBD1. The J segment lost 5 bases and the V segment lost 5 bases, leaving 9 bases of the junction unmatched. CDR3 length equals 15 residues. Germline loops: CDR1 SNHLY, CDR2 FYNNEI. CDR3 DNA sequence: TGTGCCAGCAGTAGACAGGGTGGGAAGGAAAACATTCAGTACTTC. This encodes CASSRQGGKENIQYF.